This TCR beta chain was captured by sequencing in a study of T cell repertoires in cytomegalovirus infection. Study in general: Signatures in public TCR beta sequences pointed to both CMV infection and matching HLA type.

TCRdb re-called the reads through MiXCR, storing one row per CDR3 protein. This sample has 250,000 to 350,000 distinct CDR3 sequences; about 26% occur once, and the top ten carry around 13%. With V trimmed by 6 bases and J by 4 bases, 11 bases remained unmatched. CDR1 is MDHEN and CDR2 is SYDVKM in the germline V gene. CDR3 length: 17 residues. The sample comprised PBMCs. This clonotype originated in a human donor in good health (CMV status not recorded). Some clones in this sample may be carry-over from other donors' samples. The rearrangement links TRBV28 to TRBJ2-6, with 8 bases lining up with TRBD1. The CDR3 DNA reads TGTGCCAGCAGCCAACGCCTCAGGGGGCGAGGGGCCAACGTCCTGACTTTC. As protein: CASSQRLRGRGANVLTF. Using reference TRBV28 and TRBJ2-6 for the parts outside the CDR3, the full variable domain is DVKVTQSSRYLVKRTGEKVFLECVQDMDHENMFWYRQDPGLGLRLIYFSYDVKMKEKGDIPEGYSVSREKKERFSLILESASTNQTSMYLCASSQRLRGRGANVLTFGAGSRLTVL.